This note documents a single TCR beta chain sequence. This clone was seen more than once but under ten times. The target of this receptor is not known. One base away there is no much larger clone; base qualities are not given. The sample comes from a study of beta chain features in type 1 diabetes (dated by TCRdb to 2017 to 2018). Background on the whole study: Patients and healthy donors did not differ in mean age, gender distribution, total cell number or subset yield. A total of about 99,000,000 sorted cells were examined across all samples, and RNA yield correlated strongly with the number of cells per subset. The study compared TCRB repertoires of sorted circulating CD4+ T cell subsets between recently diagnosed type 1 diabetes patients and matched healthy donors. Regulatory and stem cell-like memory subsets were isolated from only 8 patients and 8 healthy donors, whereas naive and central memory subsets came from all 28 donors.

The entire amount of isolated RNA was reverse transcribed using the High Capacity cDNA Reverse Transcription Kit, so the sequenced TCRB transcripts were expressed ones. Naive, central memory and regulatory T cell samples underwent deep immunoSEQ sequencing, averaging about 3.3 million total reads per sample. Sorted cells were lysed in RLT buffer, and RNA was extracted using DNase-treated RNeasy Micro or Mini kits according to cell number. To prevent cross-contamination, every cell subset was processed on its own, while patient and healthy donor samples were processed together. TCRB sequences were amplified from cDNA with the immunoSEQ multiplex PCR, producing 87-bp fragments spanning the CDR3 region. Sequencing of the amplicons was done on the Illumina HiSeq platform. The original methods were these. PCR bias was computationally corrected using synthetic template baselines, reads within Hamming distance 2 were collapsed, and singletons that could not be merged were discarded. Reads were aligned to IMGT to assign V, D and J genes, CDR3 length, and insertions or deletions at six rearrangement sites. Within each subset, clonotype counts were normalized to sorted cell number, after which true diversity and Gini coefficients were computed with the tcR R package. Repertoire sharing was quantified using the overlap coefficient calculated on TCRB nucleotide sequences. TCRdb carries this immuneACCESS record with in-frame sequences only. Its versions omit some clonotypes, under half of them owing to an unresolved V gene in the studies checked, with the rest unexplained. That table gives V, J and clone size, and the DNA gave D and trimming. The sample profile shows about 340,000 clones; less than 9.5% of them were found once. The top ten hold around 0.45% of the sample.

Study-level results and caveats: In all four CD4+ subsets, TCRB CDR3 length was moderately but significantly shorter in type 1 diabetes patients. Patients with type 1 diabetes made fewer insertions and deleted more nucleotides at VDJ recombination sites, implying thymic rearrangement abnormalities. Shorter templates might be favored by PCR, yet because patient and control samples were amplified and corrected together, any such skew would affect both groups equally. Because cDNA was sequenced instead of genomic DNA, highly expressing activated cells could be over-represented, though the groups showed no difference in activation or CD3 levels. Only small numbers of individuals were included in the HLA sub-analyses, which left unresolved whether HLA type had any influence on TCRB rearrangement. The naive, central memory and regulatory TCRB repertoires appeared to resemble one another more closely among patients than among healthy donors.

Each donor gave one peripheral blood draw, averaging approximately 110 mL, which was collected into heparinised tubes. A BD FACSAria II was used to sort naive, central memory, regulatory and stem cell-like memory CD4+ T cells with a panel that included CD45RO, CCR7, CD25, CD127, CD95 and CD27. Purity was above 95% for every sorted population. Right away, PBMCs were isolated by Lymphoprep density gradient centrifugation and were stained directly, with no culture step. So that batch effects would be minimized, each experiment stained and sorted samples in pairs, pairing one healthy donor with one patient. The CDR3 covers 15 residues, taking in both the cysteine and the phenylalanine. CDR3 DNA is the only sequence kept; it has 45 bases, read in frame from the first base. CDR1 SGHNT and CDR2 YYREEE are derived from the germline V gene (reference sequence). The germline V end is reduced by 4 bases and the J end by 5 bases; junction bases left unmatched: 11.

The sequence derives from a woman aged 18-29 years in good health. The sequenced sample consisted of central memory CD4+ T cells from blood. This chain is built from TRBV5-4 and TRBJ2-5, and TRBD2 aligns with 7 junction nucleotides. The bases read TGTGCCAGCAGCCTCGGAATGGGAGGGCAGGAGACCCAGTACTTC. Its protein product is CASSLGMGGQETQYF.